This is a list of T cell receptor beta chains from one sample in a study of graft-versus-host responses after intestinal transplantation. Sequenced by immunoSEQ multiplex PCR; TCRdb stores in-frame clones only, minus some. The sample has 4,000 to 5,500 clones, 25% to 30% seen once. The source material was alloreactive CD8+ T cells from a mixed lymphocyte reaction culture, sampled before transplantation. These receptors all come from a human patient who was an organ donor for intestinal transplantation. Both conserved end residues are part of each CDR3. The D gene is left open where the match is weak. Expanded clones are given a class, and other clones once, few, many or no size at all.

clone_size	j_call	v_call	d_call	cdr3_aa	cdr3_nt
-	TRBJ2-1	TRBV13	TRBD2	CASSHRTSGGPSNEQFF	TGTGCCAGCAGCCATCGGACTAGCGGGGGGCCCTCCAATGAGCAGTTCTTC
medium-sized	TRBJ1-1	TRBV7-2	TRBD1	CASSFMDRVGTEAFF	TGTGCCAGCAGCTTTATGGACAGGGTTGGAACTGAAGCTTTCTTT
-	TRBJ1-1	TRBV4-1	TRBD1	CASSPATGVNTEAFF	TGCGCCAGCAGCCCGGCCACAGGGGTGAACACTGAAGCTTTCTTT
-	TRBJ2-1	TRBV4-2	-	CASSQVLQGSYNEQFF	TGTGCCAGCAGCCAAGTCCTGCAGGGTTCCTACAATGAGCAGTTCTTC
few	TRBJ1-5	TRBV15	TRBD1	CATSRTGEEWGNQPQHF	TGTGCCACCAGCAGGACAGGGGAGGAATGGGGCAATCAGCCCCAGCATTTT
-	TRBJ1-1	TRBV9	-	CASNDGRGTEAFF	TGTGCCAGCAACGATGGGAGGGGCACTGAAGCTTTCTTT
large	TRBJ1-2	TRBV28	TRBD1	CASTPIGTDYGYTF	TGTGCCAGCACCCCTATTGGGACAGACTATGGCTACACCTTC
medium-sized	TRBJ2-2	TRBV5-1	-	CASSLGGTGELFF	TGCGCCAGCAGCTTGGGCGGAACCGGGGAGCTGTTTTTT
few	TRBJ1-1	TRBV5-1	-	CASSQFALEINTEAFF	TGCGCCAGCAGCCAGTTCGCTCTCGAAATCAACACTGAAGCTTTCTTT
medium-sized	TRBJ1-3	TRBV6-5	TRBD1	CASSYSTGSGNTIYF	TGTGCCAGCAGTTACTCGACAGGGTCTGGAAACACCATATATTTT
large	TRBJ2-3	TRBV6-4	-	CASSDEGAGTDTQYF	TGTGCCAGCAGTGATGAGGGAGCTGGCACAGATACGCAGTATTTT
medium-sized	TRBJ2-1	TRBV7-9	TRBD2	CASSSTSRYNEQFF	TGTGCCAGCAGCTCGACTAGCCGGTACAATGAGCAGTTCTTC
-	TRBJ1-4	TRBV2	-	CASSEGGRTNEKLFF	TGTGCCAGCAGTGAAGGAGGAAGGACTAATGAAAAACTGTTTTTT
medium-sized	TRBJ1-2	TRBV4-2	-	CASSPGGAGYGYTF	TGTGCCAGCAGCCCGGGGGGGGCGGGATATGGCTACACCTTC
once	TRBJ2-4	TRBV5-6	-	CASSLEGYRNIQYF	TGTGCCAGCAGCTTGGAGGGGTATAGGAACATTCAGTACTTC
-	TRBJ1-5	TRBV15	TRBD1	CATRKPGQGWGPQHF	TGTGCCACCAGGAAACCGGGACAGGGATGGGGGCCCCAGCATTTT
medium-sized	TRBJ1-6	TRBV19	-	CASQVKGNSPLHF	TGTGCCAGTCAGGTTAAGGGGAATTCACCCCTCCACTTT
-	TRBJ2-2	TRBV5-5	-	CASTTSRQENTGELFF	TGTGCCAGCACCACTTCCCGTCAGGAGAACACCGGGGAGCTGTTTTTT
-	TRBJ2-2	TRBV9	TRBD2	CASSVEVAGVTTGELFF	TGTGCCAGCAGCGTGGAGGTAGCGGGGGTCACCACCGGGGAGCTGTTTTTT
once	TRBJ1-5	TRBV19	TRBD1	CASSIRDRAQPQHF	TGTGCCAGTAGTATCCGAGACAGGGCCCAGCCCCAGCATTTT
-	TRBJ2-5	TRBV4-1	TRBD1	CASSPLEDRGGETQYF	TGCGCCAGCAGCCCCCTCGAGGACAGGGGTGGTGAGACCCAGTACTTC
medium-sized	TRBJ1-1	TRBV19	-	CASSIAKNTEAFF	TGTGCCAGTAGTATAGCAAAAAACACTGAAGCTTTCTTT
-	TRBJ2-2	TRBV2	-	CASREQGRAGELFF	TGTGCCAGCAGAGAACAGGGAAGGGCCGGGGAGCTGTTTTTT
-	TRBJ2-1	TRBV6-1	-	CASTKGRGPNNEQFF	TGTGCCAGCACCAAAGGGCGGGGGCCCAACAATGAGCAGTTCTTC
-	TRBJ2-1	TRBV10-3	TRBD1	CAIMGTGYDNEQFF	TGTGCCATCATGGGGACAGGGTACGACAATGAGCAGTTCTTC
few	TRBJ1-2	TRBV11-2	-	CASSFPTDYGYTF	TGTGCCAGCAGCTTTCCAACAGACTATGGCTACACCTTC
medium-sized	TRBJ1-1	TRBV7-9	-	CASRGWGTENTEAFF	TGTGCCAGCAGGGGGTGGGGGACTGAGAACACTGAAGCTTTCTTT
-	TRBJ2-1	TRBV4-2	TRBD2	CASSQIASGATYNEQFF	TGTGCCAGCAGCCAGATTGCTAGCGGGGCCACCTACAATGAGCAGTTCTTC
medium-sized	TRBJ1-5	TRBV4-1	-	CASSQGTRTSGQPQHF	TGCGCCAGCAGCCAAGGGACAAGGACGTCCGGTCAGCCCCAGCATTTT
medium-sized	TRBJ1-2	TRBV5-6	-	CASSLGDYGYTF	TGTGCCAGCAGCTTAGGGGACTATGGCTACACCTTC
-	TRBJ1-5	TRBV5-6	TRBD1	CASSLVGGQPQHF	TGTGCCAGCAGCTTGGTAGGGGGCCAGCCCCAGCATTTT
-	TRBJ2-3	TRBV10-3	TRBD1	CAISGPPEWTGTQYF	TGTGCCATCAGCGGACCCCCCGAGTGGACAGGAACGCAGTATTTT
-	TRBJ1-2	TRBV5-4	-	CASSSEKGNWDGYTF	TGTGCCAGCAGCTCGGAGAAGGGGAACTGGGATGGCTACACCTTC
medium-sized	TRBJ1-1	TRBV5-1	-	CASSLGPDYGTEAFF	TGCGCCAGCAGCTTAGGACCTGACTATGGCACTGAAGCTTTCTTT
-	TRBJ1-1	TRBV7-3	-	CASSLRDGTEAFF	TGTGCCAGCAGCCTCAGGGATGGGACTGAAGCTTTCTTT
medium-sized	TRBJ1-6	TRBV27	-	CASSPGSDNSPLHF	TGTGCCAGCAGTCCCGGGTCTGATAATTCACCCCTCCACTTT
medium-sized	TRBJ2-2	TRBV2	TRBD1	CASSVGTGVTTGELFF	TGTGCCAGCAGCGTTGGGACAGGGGTAACCACCGGGGAGCTGTTTTTT